This TCR beta chain originates from a study of response to subunit inactivated influenza vaccine. Via MiXCR, TCRdb re-called the RT-PCR reads, giving one row per CDR3 protein. Of hundreds of thousands of distinct CDR3 sequences listed, around 15% are singletons. This CDR3 region has 13 residues. Per the germline V gene, CDR1 is SGHTA and CDR2 is FQGNSA. The V and J ends lost 5 bases and 6 bases respectively, with 12 bases between them. Concerning this clonotype: The antigen remains undetermined.

Study results and caveats: Each seasonal influenza vaccination, the authors suggested, recruits few new T cells.

This receptor was identified in a man aged 45-60 years who received an inactivated influenza vaccine. V usage is TRBV7-2 and J usage is TRBJ2-3; D unclear. Source: PBMCs from blood, taken approximately 15 days before vaccination. CDR3 DNA sequence: TGTGCCAGCAGCCCAGACATTGGGGATACGCAGTATTTT. Its translation: CASSPDIGDTQYF. Full variable domain (outside the CDR3, taken from reference TRBV7-2 and TRBJ2-3): GAGVSQSPSNKVTEKGKDVELRCDPISGHTALYWYRQSLGQGLEFLIYFQGNSAPDKSGLPSDRFSAERTGGSVSTLTIQRTQQEDSAVYLCASSPDIGDTQYFGPGTRLTVL.